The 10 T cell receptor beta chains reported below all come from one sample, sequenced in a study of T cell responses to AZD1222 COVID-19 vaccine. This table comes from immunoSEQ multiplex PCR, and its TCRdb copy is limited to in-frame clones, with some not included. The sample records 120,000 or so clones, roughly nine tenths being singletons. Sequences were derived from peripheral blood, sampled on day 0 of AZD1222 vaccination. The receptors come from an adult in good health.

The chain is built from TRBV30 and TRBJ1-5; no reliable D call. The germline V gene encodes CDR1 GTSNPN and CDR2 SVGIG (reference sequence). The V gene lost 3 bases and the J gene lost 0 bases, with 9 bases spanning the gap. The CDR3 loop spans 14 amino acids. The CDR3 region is CAWSFQYSNQPQHF. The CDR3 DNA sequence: TGTGCCTGGAGCTTCCAGTATAGCAATCAGCCCCAGCATTTT. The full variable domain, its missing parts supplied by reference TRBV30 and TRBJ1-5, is SQTIHQWPATLVQPVGSPLSLECTVEGTSNPNLYWYRQAAGRGLQLLFYSVGIGQISSEVPQNLSASRPQDRQFILSSKKLLLSDSGFYLCAWSFQYSNQPQHFGDGTRLSIL.

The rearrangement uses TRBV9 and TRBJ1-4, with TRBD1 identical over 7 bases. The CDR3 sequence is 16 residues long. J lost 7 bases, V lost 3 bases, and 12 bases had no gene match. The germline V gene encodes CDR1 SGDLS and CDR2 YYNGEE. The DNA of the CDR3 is TGTGCCAGCAGCGGAAATACAGGGGAATGGTCTGAAAAACTGTTTTTT. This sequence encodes CASSGNTGEWSEKLFF.

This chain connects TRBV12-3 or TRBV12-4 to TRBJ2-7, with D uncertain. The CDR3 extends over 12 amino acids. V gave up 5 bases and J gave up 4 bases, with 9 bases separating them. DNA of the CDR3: TGTGCCAGCAGTGTATTCGGGTACGAGCAGTACTTC. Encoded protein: CASSVFGYEQYF.

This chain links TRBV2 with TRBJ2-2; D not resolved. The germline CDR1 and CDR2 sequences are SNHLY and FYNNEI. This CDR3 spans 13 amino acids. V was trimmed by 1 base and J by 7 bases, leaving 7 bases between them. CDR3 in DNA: TGTGCCAGCAGTGAAGGAAGGATCGGGGAGCTGTTTTTT. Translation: CASSEGRIGELFF.

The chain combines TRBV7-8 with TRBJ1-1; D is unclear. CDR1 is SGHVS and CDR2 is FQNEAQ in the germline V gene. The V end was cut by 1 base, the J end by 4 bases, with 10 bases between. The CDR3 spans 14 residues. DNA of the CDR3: TGTGCCAGCAGCTTAGGCGGGGTGGGCACTGAAGCTTTCTTT. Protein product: CASSLGGVGTEAFF.

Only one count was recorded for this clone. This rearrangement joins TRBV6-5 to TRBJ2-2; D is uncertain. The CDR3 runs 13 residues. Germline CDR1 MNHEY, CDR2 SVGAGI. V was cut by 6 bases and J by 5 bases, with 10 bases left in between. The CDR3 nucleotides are TGTGCCAGCAGGGTTCCCGAGACCGGGGAGCTGTTTTTT. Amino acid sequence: CASRVPETGELFF.

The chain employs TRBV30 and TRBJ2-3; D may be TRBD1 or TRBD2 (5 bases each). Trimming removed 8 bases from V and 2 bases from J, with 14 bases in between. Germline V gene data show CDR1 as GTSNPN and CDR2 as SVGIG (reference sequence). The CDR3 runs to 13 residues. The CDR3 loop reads CAHGSGLTDTQYF. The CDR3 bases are TGTGCCCACGGGTCGGGGCTCACAGATACGCAGTATTTT.

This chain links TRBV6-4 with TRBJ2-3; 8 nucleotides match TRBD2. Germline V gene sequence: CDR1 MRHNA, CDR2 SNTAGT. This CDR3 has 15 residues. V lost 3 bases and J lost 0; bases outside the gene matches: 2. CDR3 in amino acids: CASSERGRSTDTQYF. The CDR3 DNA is TGTGCCAGCAGTGAACGCGGGAGGAGCACAGATACGCAGTATTTT.

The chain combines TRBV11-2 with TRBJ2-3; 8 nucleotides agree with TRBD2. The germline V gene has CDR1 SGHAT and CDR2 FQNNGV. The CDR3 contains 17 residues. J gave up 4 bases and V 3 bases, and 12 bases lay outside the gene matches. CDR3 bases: TGTGCCAGCAGCTTTAATGTGGGCGGGAGGAGGGCAGATACGCAGTATTTT. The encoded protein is CASSFNVGGRRADTQYF.

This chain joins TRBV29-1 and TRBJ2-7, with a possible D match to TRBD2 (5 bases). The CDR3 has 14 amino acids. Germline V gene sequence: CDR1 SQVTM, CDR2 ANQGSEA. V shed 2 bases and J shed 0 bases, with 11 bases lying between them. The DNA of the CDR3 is TGCAGCGTTGAACTAGCAGCAGTCTCCTACGAGCAGTACTTC. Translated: CSVELAAVSYEQYF.